This T cell receptor (beta chain) came from a study of cytomegalovirus exposure and HLA in healthy donors. For the study at large: Early released data comprised some 91 million unique TCRs from HLA-typed donors.

This CDR3 is built from 14 residues. Germline V gives CDR1 SGHNT, CDR2 YYREEE (reference sequence). V was trimmed by 0 bases and J by 5 bases, leaving 12 bases between them. The primer mix had 60 Vbeta and 13 Jbeta primers. Profiled with immunoSEQ multiplex PCR; TCRdb holds only in-frame clones, not every one. The repertoire holds just under 95,000 clones, with 80% to 90% as singletons. Material: PBMCs. This clonotype was obtained from a woman aged 18-35 years in good health and CMV-seropositive. The chain has TRBV5-4 and TRBJ2-7; D is undetermined. CDR3 DNA: TGTGCCAGCAGCTTGGCCGCTGGCGGAGACGAGCAGTACTTC. Protein sequence: CASSLAAGGDEQYF.